The 25 T cell receptor beta chains below come from one sample, sequenced in a study of blood T cell repertoires in COVID-19. Here immunoSEQ multiplex PCR was the method, and the copy in TCRdb shows in-frame clones only, minus some. The table has about 180,000 clones, less than 85% seen once. The sample comprised peripheral blood. All receptors come from a human donor in a cohort sampled during active COVID-19.

As DNA, the CDR3 is TGTGCCAGCAGCTTGGCGGGTAGCACTGAAGCTTTCTTT. Translated: CASSLAGSTEAFF. V gene TRBV5-4 combines with J gene TRBJ1-1; D uncertain. CDR1 is SGHNT and CDR2 is YYREEE in the germline V gene (reference sequence). Trimming took off 0 bases at V and 4 bases at J, with 7 bases between the two ends. This CDR3 has 13 residues.

This sequence joins TRBV27 and TRBJ1-2, with D unresolved. The germline gives CDR1 MNHEY, CDR2 SMNVEV (reference sequence). The CDR3 totals 14 residues. V was shortened by 6 bases and J by 6 bases, with 17 bases between the two germline ends. The CDR3: CASSLRGAGNGYTF. The CDR3 DNA follows: TGTGCCAGCAGCCTCCGGGGAGCGGGAAATGGCTACACCTTC.

Only one count was recorded for this clone. V usage is TRBV4-2 and J usage is TRBJ2-2, with TRBD2 as a possible D gene (6 bases). The CDR3 extends over 15 amino acids. Per the germline V gene, CDR1 is LGHNA and CDR2 is YNFKEQ. Trimming took off 4 bases at V and 7 bases at J, with 16 bases between the two ends. The chain's CDR3 is CASSRRVAGGGELFF. CDR3 DNA: TGTGCCAGCAGCCGCCGTGTGGCCGGGGGCGGGGAGCTGTTTTTT.

The V gene is TRBV5-1, the J gene TRBJ2-1, with a weak D call TRBD1 (6 bases). The CDR3 is made up of 15 amino acids. CDR1 is SGHRS, CDR2 YFSETQ, per germline. V lost 0 bases, J lost 4 bases, and 11 bases lay in between. CDR3 DNA: TGCGCCAGCAGCTTGGAGGGGGTGGGGTACAATGAGCAGTTCTTC. Amino acid sequence: CASSLEGVGYNEQFF. The variable domain in full, with the rest retrieved from reference TRBV5-1 and TRBJ2-1, is KAGVTQTPRYLIKTRGQQVTLSCSPISGHRSVSWYQQTPGQGLQFLFEYFSETQRNKGNFPGRFSGRQFSNSRSEMNVSTLELGDSALYLCASSLEGVGYNEQFFGPGTRLTVL.

The chain couples TRBV6-5 to TRBJ1-3; D is perhaps TRBD1 (6 bases). The CDR3 runs to 15 residues. V dropped 2 bases and J dropped 2 bases, with 10 bases sitting between them. Per germline, CDR1 MNHEY and CDR2 SVGAGI. The CDR3 DNA reads as TGTGCCAGCAGTTACGCGGGGGGCACTGGAAACACCATATATTTT. Translating gives CASSYAGGTGNTIYF.

The chain links TRBV11-2 to TRBJ1-1, with a possible D match to TRBD1 (6 bases). This CDR3 spans 12 amino acids. Germline-derived CDR1 and CDR2 are SGHAT and FQNNGV. V dropped 5 bases and J dropped 7 bases, with 11 bases sitting between them. CDR3 sequence: CASSPRGNEAFF. CDR3 bases: TGTGCCAGCAGCCCGAGGGGGAATGAAGCTTTCTTT.

This clone has just a few counts. The chain employs TRBV27 and TRBJ2-7; the match to TRBD2 covers 8 bases. Germline lookup yields CDR1 MNHEY and CDR2 SMNVEV (reference sequence). Trimming cost V 8 bases and J 0 bases; bases outside gene matches: 6. This CDR3 region has 14 residues. The DNA for the CDR3 is TGTGCCAGCTCAGGCGCGGGGGGCTCCTACGAGCAGTACTTC. Translation gives CASSGAGGSYEQYF.

The gene calls are TRBV11-2 and TRBJ1-2; D is ambiguous. Germline V gene sequence: CDR1 SGHAT, CDR2 FQNNGV. Trimming stripped 6 bases from V and 5 bases from J, with 19 bases between. The CDR3 has 15 residues. This CDR3 reads CASSPLSRVMYGYTF. For the CDR3, the DNA is TGTGCCAGCAGTCCCCTTTCCCGGGTAATGTATGGCTACACCTTC.

This chain uses TRBV15 with TRBJ1-1; TRBD1 might be the D (5 bases). Trimming took off 3 bases at V and 4 bases at J, with 18 bases between the two ends. CDR1 and CDR2 (germline): LNHNV, YYDKDF (reference sequence). The CDR3 totals 16 residues. CDR3 amino acids: CATSRAYEGRGTEAFF. Written as DNA, the CDR3 is TGTGCCACCAGCAGGGCCTACGAAGGGAGGGGCACTGAAGCTTTCTTT. The complete variable domain, with remaining parts taken from reference TRBV15 and TRBJ1-1, reads DAMVIQNPRYQVTQFGKPVTLSCSQTLNHNVMYWYQQKSSQAPKLLFHYYDKDFNNEADTPDNFQSRRPNTSFCFLDIRSPGLGDTAMYLCATSRAYEGRGTEAFFGQGTRLTVV.

In its sample, this clone was seen once. The CDR3 spells CASSHLATANYGYTF. DNA for the CDR3: TGTGCCAGCAGCCACCTCGCGACAGCTAACTATGGCTACACCTTC. The V gene is TRBV3-1 (or the pseudogene TRBV3-2), the J gene TRBJ1-2, with D possibly matching TRBD1 (5 bases). CDR3 length: 15 amino acids. Germline values: CDR1 LGHDT, CDR2 YNNKEL (reference sequence). Trimming removed 3 bases at V and 0 bases at J, with 11 bases between.

The sample holds one count of this clone. This chain joins TRBV11-2 and TRBJ2-7, with D perhaps TRBD2 (5 bases). The V end lost 5 bases, the J end lost 4 bases, and 12 bases lay between the germline ends. Germline V gene data show CDR1 as SGHAT and CDR2 as FQNNGV. The CDR3 is made up of 13 amino acids. This CDR3 is CASSPPGGYEQYF. The CDR3, as DNA: TGTGCCAGCAGCCCCCCCGGCGGGTACGAGCAGTACTTC.

The table lists this clone with a count of one. The rearrangement uses TRBV5-8 and TRBJ1-6, with a possible D match to TRBD1 (5 bases). The germline CDR1 and CDR2 sequences are SGHTS and YDEGEE. Trimming took 5 bases from V and 0 from J, leaving 18 bases between them. This CDR3 is built from 18 residues. This chain's CDR3 is CASSYGEQDVSYNSPLHF. The CDR3 DNA reads as TGTGCCAGCAGTTATGGAGAACAGGACGTCTCCTATAATTCACCCCTCCACTTT.

This chain uses TRBV5-6 with TRBJ2-5; 10 nucleotides align to TRBD1. Germline assignment: CDR1 SGHDT and CDR2 YYEEEE. The junction had 8 bases not matched to a gene; V was cut back by 4 bases and J by 5 bases. This CDR3 comprises 15 residues. The chain's CDR3 is CASSRDRGRLETQYF. For the CDR3, the DNA is TGTGCCAGCAGCCGGGACAGGGGAAGGTTGGAGACCCAGTACTTC.

V and J are TRBV5-4 and TRBJ2-1; D is perhaps TRBD1 (6 bases). V lost 3 bases and J lost 7, with 14 bases in between. The CDR3 runs to 14 residues. In germline, CDR1 is SGHNT, CDR2 YYREEE (reference sequence). CDR3 sequence: CASSSPTGPNEQFF. The CDR3 coding sequence is TGTGCCAGCAGCTCTCCTACAGGGCCAAATGAGCAGTTCTTC.

The V call is TRBV9, the J call TRBJ2-1, with 12 bases lining up with TRBD1. V gave up 4 bases and J gave up 0 bases; unmatched junction bases: 5. CDR3 length equals 17 residues. Germline-derived CDR1 and CDR2 are SGDLS and YYNGEE. CDR3 DNA: TGTGCCAGCAGCCTTGGGACAGGGGGCTACTCCTACAATGAGCAGTTCTTC. Translation gives CASSLGTGGYSYNEQFF. Supplemented by reference TRBV9 and TRBJ2-1, the full variable domain reads DSGVTQTPKHLITATGQRVTLRCSPRSGDLSVYWYQQSLDQGLQFLIQYYNGEERAKGNILERFSAQQFPDLHSELNLSSLELGDSALYFCASSLGTGGYSYNEQFFGPGTRLTVL.

The chain links TRBV5-1 to TRBJ2-7, with 9 bases aligning to TRBD1. The CDR3 extends over 15 amino acids. V shed 3 bases, J shed 4 bases, and the junction held 8 bases outside the gene matches. Germline CDR1 is SGHRS and CDR2 is YFSETQ. DNA of the CDR3: TGCGCCAGCAGCTGGGCCGGGACAGGGTCGTACGAGCAGTACTTC. Its translation: CASSWAGTGSYEQYF.

The chain combines TRBV10-3 with TRBJ2-7; a weak D match, TRBD1 (6 bases). This CDR3 comprises 15 residues. CDR1 ENHRY and CDR2 SYGVKD come from the germline V gene. V lost 2 bases to trimming and J lost 2 bases, with 13 bases between them. CDR3 nucleotide sequence: TGTGCCATCAGTGAGGTGGGGGCCCCCCCCTACGAGCAGTACTTC. Protein product: CAISEVGAPPYEQYF.

The V and J genes are TRBV3-1 (or the pseudogene TRBV3-2) and TRBJ2-1, with 12 bases fitting TRBD2. The CDR3 consists of 20 residues. The germline CDR1 and CDR2 sequences are LGHDT and YNNKEL (reference sequence). The V and J ends lost 4 bases and 0 bases, in that order; junction bases with no gene match: 13. The CDR3, as DNA: TGTGCCAGCAGCCCACTAGCGGGGGGTTCGGAGCGGAGCTCCTACAATGAGCAGTTCTTC. This gives the protein CASSPLAGGSERSSYNEQFF.

This chain uses TRBV5-1 with TRBJ1-1, with D possibly matching TRBD1 (6 bases). There are 16 residues in the CDR3. The V gene lost 0 bases and the J gene lost 0 bases, with 12 bases spanning the gap. Germline lookup yields CDR1 SGHRS and CDR2 YFSETQ. The CDR3 sequence: CASSLDREGLNTEAFF. The CDR3 DNA reads as TGCGCCAGCAGCTTGGACAGGGAAGGATTGAACACTGAAGCTTTCTTT.

In this sample, this clone turned up a few times. The chain is built from TRBV4-1 and TRBJ1-4; D remains ambiguous. Deletions cut 0 bases from V and 4 bases from J, with 9 bases between. Germline assignment: CDR1 MGHRA and CDR2 YSYEKL. The length of the CDR3 is 15 residues. The CDR3 region is CASSQDWRYNEKLFF. In nucleotides, the CDR3 is TGCGCCAGCAGCCAAGATTGGAGGTATAATGAAAAACTGTTTTTT.

The chain employs TRBV7-9 and TRBJ1-4, with D tentatively TRBD1 (5 bases). With 4 bases removed from V and 5 bases from J, the gap between germline ends came to 8 bases. The CDR3 consists of 13 residues. Germline assignment: CDR1 SEHNR and CDR2 FQNEAQ (reference sequence). This chain's CDR3 is CASSWGLNEKLFF. As DNA, the CDR3 is TGTGCCAGCAGCTGGGGCCTAAATGAAAAACTGTTTTTT.

The chain uses TRBV5-6 and TRBJ2-5, with 10 positions matching TRBD2. Trimming cost V 1 base and J 1 base; bases outside gene matches: 10. Per germline, CDR1 SGHDT and CDR2 YYEEEE. The CDR3 sequence is 18 residues long. The CDR3 DNA is TGTGCCAGCAGCTTGTCGGCTAGCGGGGGATGGGGCCAAGAGACCCAGTACTTC. Protein product: CASSLSASGGWGQETQYF. Full variable domain (remainder filled in from reference TRBV5-6 and TRBJ2-5): DAGVTQSPTHLIKTRGQQVTLRCSPKSGHDTVSWYQQALGQGPQFIFQYYEEEERQRGNFPDRFSGHQFPNYSSELNVNALLLGDSALYLCASSLSASGGWGQETQYFGPGTRLLVL.

This clone was seen only once. The chain employs TRBV5-1 and TRBJ2-5, with a weak D call TRBD1 (5 bases). Germline V gene sequence: CDR1 SGHRS, CDR2 YFSETQ. V was cut by 0 bases and J by 5 bases, with 14 bases left in between. This CDR3 region has 15 residues. The CDR3 protein is CASSLAEQVRETQYF. In nucleotides, the CDR3 is TGCGCCAGCAGCTTGGCAGAACAGGTCCGGGAGACCCAGTACTTC.

The chain links TRBV10-3 to TRBJ1-3, with 7 positions matching TRBD1. CDR1 is ENHRY, CDR2 SYGVKD, per germline. Trimming took 6 bases from V and 4 from J; bases not matched to a gene: 6. The CDR3 totals 14 residues. The CDR3 bases are TGTGCCATCAGCACAGGGGTTACCGGAAACACCATATATTTT. It encodes CAISTGVTGNTIYF.

V and J are TRBV27 and TRBJ1-6; no clear D gene. Trimming took 3 bases from V and 7 from J, leaving 10 bases between them. Germline V lookup: CDR1 MNHEY, CDR2 SMNVEV (reference sequence). CDR3 length equals 14 residues. This chain's CDR3 is CASSFNGINSPLHF. In DNA form, the CDR3 reads TGTGCCAGCAGTTTTAACGGGATAAATTCACCCCTCCACTTT.